A selection of T cell receptor beta chains follows, all from one sample in a study of T cell changes during pregnancy in multiple sclerosis. The assay was immunoSEQ multiplex PCR, and TCRdb's table has in-frame clones only and misses some. Of roughly 32,000 clones listed, around nine tenths are singletons. Sequenced material: CD8+ T cells from peripheral blood mononuclear cells, taken in the third trimester of pregnancy. These receptors were obtained from a female donor with multiple sclerosis, enrolled in a pregnancy study. Both conserved end residues are part of each CDR3.

TRBJ2-3 13 TRBV7-9 CASSLSGGDTQYF
TRBJ2-1 14 TRBV19 CASRGRGAYNEQFF
TRBJ1-2 13 TRBV29-1 CSVWYRDRDGYTF
TRBJ1-2 13 TRBV19 CASMGGQYYGYTF
TRBJ2-6 16 TRBV30 CARLDRASSGANVLTF
TRBJ1-6 14 TRBV5-6 CASSLGQGNSPLHF
TRBJ1-1 15 TRBV7-9 CASSLQGALNTEAFF
TRBJ2-1 15 TRBV7-2 CASSVDRLSYNEQFF
TRBJ2-1 11 TRBV25-1 CASISYNEQFF
TRBJ2-3 15 TRBV6-4 CASSEQAGGSDTQYF
TRBJ2-2 13 TRBV4-3 CASSRGGGGELFF
TRBJ1-1 13 TRBV11-3 CASSLGTATEAFF
TRBJ1-5 15 TRBV5-8 CASSLGLGGDQPQHF
TRBJ2-3 16 TRBV7-9 CASSLNWGSSTDTQYF
TRBJ2-3 16 TRBV6-1 CASSEARLGGLDTQYF
TRBJ1-1 15 TRBV19 CASSAEISGGEPAFF
TRBJ1-2 12 TRBV19 CASSISGSGYTF
TRBJ2-1 12 TRBV10-3 CAVYVGSNEQFF
TRBJ1-1 16 TRBV19 CASSPNPGQSNTEAFF
TRBJ2-3 18 TRBV10-1 CASSRKRLAGGPEDTQYF
TRBJ2-7 14 TRBV9 CASSAPAELYEQYF
TRBJ1-1 12 TRBV27 CASSFGTLEAFF
TRBJ2-7 14 TRBV9 CASSSRDSAYEQYF
TRBJ2-7 12 TRBV10-3 CAISETGLGQYF
TRBJ1-5 14 TRBV27 CASSSQGPNQPQHF
TRBJ2-7 15 TRBV4-2 CASSLRTGESYEQYF
TRBJ1-5 14 TRBV6-6 CASNPGGLNQPQHF
TRBJ1-1 14 TRBV5-4 CASSWGRANTEAFF
TRBJ2-7 16 TRBV7-8 CASSPGQGISLDEQYF
TRBJ2-7 14 TRBV11-1 CASSLNRANYEQYF
TRBJ2-2 15 TRBV4-1 CASSHRDRGTGELFF
TRBJ2-3 14 TRBV4-2 CASKGLADTDTQYF
TRBJ1-2 16 TRBV4-2 CASSQDSRGGNYGYTF